This T cell receptor beta chain came from a study of CD8+ T cells in alopecia areata. Whole-study results and caveats: Patients shared TCRs less clearly than mice did, possibly owing to HLA. Numerous expanded lesional clones remained in scalp and blood during tofacitinib.

Germline values: CDR1 SSHAT, CDR2 FNYEAQ (reference sequence). The CDR3 is made up of 14 amino acids. Indicated treatment: oral pan-JAK inhibitor, 5-10 mg twice daily. Sorted populations comprised CD4+ and CD8+ T cells obtained from PBMCs. Remarks on this clone: Its antigen is currently unknown. An end of the junction does not agree with germline; a read error may underlie this.

After isolation, RNA underwent reverse transcription to generate cDNA as the sequencing template. TCRdb's copy holds only in-frame clones and misses some; the assay was immunoSEQ multiplex PCR. Of about 140,000 clones listed, roughly four fifths are singletons. The source is a human donor with alopecia areata. The sample was CD8+ T cells sorted from blood, taken at week 4, from a patient treated with tofacitinib. The V call is TRBV7-7, the J call TRBJ2-3; no clear D. This CDR3 reads CASSLGVGTDTQYF. CDR3 coding DNA: TGTGCTAGCAGCTTAGGAGTCGGCACAGATACGCAGTATTTT.